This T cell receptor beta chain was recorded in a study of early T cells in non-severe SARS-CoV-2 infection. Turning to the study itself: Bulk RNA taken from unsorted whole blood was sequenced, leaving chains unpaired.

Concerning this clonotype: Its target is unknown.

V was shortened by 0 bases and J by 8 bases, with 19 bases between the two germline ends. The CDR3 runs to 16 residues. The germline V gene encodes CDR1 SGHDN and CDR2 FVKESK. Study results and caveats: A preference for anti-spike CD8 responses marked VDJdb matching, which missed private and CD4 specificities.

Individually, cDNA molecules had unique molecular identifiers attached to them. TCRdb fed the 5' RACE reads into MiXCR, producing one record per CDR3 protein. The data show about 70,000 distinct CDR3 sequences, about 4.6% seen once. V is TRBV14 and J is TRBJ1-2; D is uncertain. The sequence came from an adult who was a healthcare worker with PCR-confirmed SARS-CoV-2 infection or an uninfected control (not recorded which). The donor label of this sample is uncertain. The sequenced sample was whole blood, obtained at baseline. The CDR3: CASSQDPPDGRRGYTF. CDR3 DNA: TGTGCCAGCAGCCAAGATCCCCCCGACGGGAGAAGAGGCTACACCTTC.